The clone carrying this T cell receptor beta chain appeared a few times. Its matching antigen is unknown. The source of the sample is a study of shared clonotypes between healthy human individuals. Background on the study: Per donor, three plates held CD4 naive cells, three held CD4 memory, two held CD8 naive and one held CD8 memory.

Several immunoSEQ plates received, in even portions, the genomic DNA of each subset. Some clones are missing from TCRdb's copy, which holds only in-frame ones; the method was immunoSEQ multiplex PCR. The data contain over 2 million clones, 85% to 95% of them singletons. CD45RO-negative, CCR7-positively selected cells formed the naive CD8 fraction, excluding terminally differentiated effector memory CD45RA+ cells. General observations from the study: Generation probabilities were higher for clonotypes shared across all four sorted-subset donors than for unshared ones.

This clonotype was sampled from a man aged 18 to 35 in good health. Sample: naive CD8+ T cells sorted from blood.

CDR3 protein: CASRGGSTSTDTQYF. DNA for the CDR3: TGTGCCAGCAGGGGGGGATCTACTAGCACAGATACGCAGTATTTT. This chain uses TRBV6-6 with TRBJ2-3, with a possible D match to TRBD2 (6 bases). The germline V gene has CDR1 MNHNY and CDR2 SVGAGI (reference sequence). This CDR3 spans 15 amino acids. The ends were cut back, 6 bases at V and 0 bases at J, with 13 bases in the middle.